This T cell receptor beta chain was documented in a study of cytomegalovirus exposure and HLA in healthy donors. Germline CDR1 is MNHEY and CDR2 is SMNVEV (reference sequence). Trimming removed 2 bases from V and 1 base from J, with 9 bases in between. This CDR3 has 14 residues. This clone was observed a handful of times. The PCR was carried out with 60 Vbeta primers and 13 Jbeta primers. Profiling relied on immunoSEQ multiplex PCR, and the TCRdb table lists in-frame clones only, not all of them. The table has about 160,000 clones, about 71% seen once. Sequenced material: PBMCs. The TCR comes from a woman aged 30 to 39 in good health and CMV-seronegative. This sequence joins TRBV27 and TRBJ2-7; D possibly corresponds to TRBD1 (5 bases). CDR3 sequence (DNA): TGTGCCAGCAGTTTAATGGACACGTCCTACGAGCAGTACTTC. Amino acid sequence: CASSLMDTSYEQYF.